Following are 23 T cell receptor beta chains from one sample sequenced in a study of T cell clonality in common variable immunodeficiency. Antigens of these TCRs are unknown. Profiling relied on immunoSEQ multiplex PCR, and the TCRdb table lists in-frame clones only, not all of them. The data show 25,000 to 35,000 clones, with none appearing a single time. Study findings and constraints: In common variable immunodeficiency, TCR beta chains reportedly carried fewer deletions and N-nucleotide insertions.

The sample comprised peripheral blood mononuclear cells. Receptor source: a human donor with common variable immunodeficiency.

This clone showed up many times. Relative to the germline gene, one junction end is altered; a read error may explain this. The CDR3 end falls 3 residues outside the read, so it is completed with the germline J gene. This chain uses TRBV4-2 with TRBJ1-3; D is perhaps TRBD1 (6 bases). The CDR3 runs to 16 residues. Germline V gene lookup returns CDR1 LGHNA and CDR2 YNFKEQ. The CDR3: CASSQVDRSSGNTIYF. The covered CDR3 bases are TGCGCCAGCAGCCAAGTTGACAGGTCCTCTGGAAACACC.

This clone was recorded at least ten times. The CDR3 extends 3 residues past the end of the read, so its final part is completed from the germline J gene. V is TRBV29-1 and J is TRBJ2-1; D tentatively reads TRBD1 or TRBD2 (5 bases each). The length of the CDR3 is 14 residues. Trimming cost V 8 bases and J 5 bases, with 19 bases left between them. CDR1 SQVTM and CDR2 ANQGSEA come from the germline V gene. Partial CDR3 DNA: TGCAGCCTTGTTCCCAGGGAGCCCCACAATGAG. This translates into CSLVPREPHNE. From start to end, the CDR3 is CSLVPREPHNEQFF.

This clone was picked up a small number of times. Coverage ceases 3 residues before the CDR3 finishes, and the germline J gene fills in the end. V is TRBV19 and J is TRBJ1-5; TRBD1 matches at 7 bases. V trimming: 5 bases; J trimming: 5 bases; junction bases outside the gene matches: 9. The CDR3 contains 15 residues. Germline lookup yields CDR1 LNHDA and CDR2 SQIVND (reference sequence). The CDR3 sequence: CASSLYTTGDQPQHF. Incomplete CDR3 DNA: TGTGCCAGTAGTCTCTACACCACAGGGGATCAGCCC. Using reference TRBV19 and TRBJ1-5 for the parts outside the CDR3, the full variable domain is DGGITQSPKYLFRKEGQNVTLSCEQNLNHDAMYWYRQDPGQGLRLIYYSQIVNDFQKGDIAEGYSVSREKKESFPLTVTSAQKNPTAFYLCASSLYTTGDQPQHFGDGTRLSIL.

Within the sample, this clone is medium-sized. The read stops 3 residues short of the end of the CDR3; the missing end is completed from the germline J gene. The V gene is TRBV7-3, the J gene TRBJ2-1; the match to TRBD2 covers 13 bases. CDR3 length equals 15 residues. Germline CDR1 SGHTA, CDR2 FQGTGA. V gave up 5 bases and J gave up 7 bases; unmatched junction bases: 5. The DNA read from the CDR3 is TGTGCCAGCAGCCCCGGGACTAGCGGGGTGAATGAG. Protein sequence: CASSPGTSGVNE. The entire CDR3 protein reads CASSPGTSGVNEQFF.

Partial CDR3 DNA: TGTGCCAGCAGTCAGGCAGTCATTCCCTACGAG. Amino acid sequence: CASSQAVIPYE. The CDR3 reads in full as CASSQAVIPYEQYF. This chain links TRBV2 with TRBJ2-7; the D is unclear. The DNA ends 3 residues before the CDR3 does, and the rest of the CDR3 is filled in from the germline J gene. Trimming cost V 5 bases and J 2 bases, with 13 bases left between them. Germline lookup yields CDR1 SNHLY and CDR2 FYNNEI. CDR3 length equals 14 residues.

This clone was counted ten times or more. Read sequence stops 3 residues before the CDR3 end, and the germline J gene provides the missing end. The chain links TRBV5-1 to TRBJ2-3; D is unclear. Per germline, CDR1 SGHRS and CDR2 YFSETQ. This CDR3 region has 13 residues. Trimming removed 1 base from V and 2 bases from J, with 5 bases in between. The CDR3 spells CASSLRVTDTQYF. The sequenced CDR3 bases are TGCGCCAGCAGCTTGCGGGTCACAGATACG. The entire variable domain, with the rest obtained from reference TRBV5-1 and TRBJ2-3, is as follows: KAGVTQTPRYLIKTRGQQVTLSCSPISGHRSVSWYQQTPGQGLQFLFEYFSETQRNKGNFPGRFSGRQFSNSRSEMNVSTLELGDSALYLCASSLRVTDTQYFGPGTRLTVL.

Note on this clone: The read falls 3 residues short of the CDR3 end, and the missing part is taken from the germline J gene. The chain carries TRBV19 and TRBJ1-2; D is unresolved. The CDR3 covers 13 residues. In germline, CDR1 is LNHDA, CDR2 SQIVND (reference sequence). Trimming took off 5 bases at V and 4 bases at J, with 11 bases between the two ends. This chain's CDR3 is CASSLTLTYGYTF. Incomplete CDR3 DNA: TGTGCCAGTAGTCTTACCCTAACCTATGGC.

Of note for this clone: The read gets to within 3 residues of the CDR3 end, and the germline J gene fills in the rest. The chain employs TRBV7-6 and TRBJ1-1; D unresolved. Trimming removed 2 bases from V and 1 base from J, with 20 bases in between. The germline gives CDR1 SGHVS, CDR2 FNYEAQ. This CDR3 contains 18 residues. Partial CDR3 DNA: TGTGCCAGCAGCTTAAATATGTTTTGGGCAGCGGGGAACACTGAA. Its translation: CASSLNMFWAAGNTE. The whole CDR3 protein is CASSLNMFWAAGNTEAFF. The full variable domain, rest sourced from reference TRBV7-6 and TRBJ1-1, is GAGVSQSPRYKVTKRGQDVALRCDPISGHVSLYWYRQALGQGPEFLTYFNYEAQQDKSGLPNDRFSAERPEGSISTLTIQRTEQRDSAMYRCASSLNMFWAAGNTEAFFGQGTRLTVV.

Details on this clone: The CDR3 is cut off 3 residues early in the read; its end comes from the germline J gene. V is TRBV10-1 and J is TRBJ2-1, with D hard to call. Germline V gene data show CDR1 as WNHNN and CDR2 as SYGVQD (reference sequence). This CDR3 is 14 amino acids long. The ends were cut back, 3 bases at V and 7 bases at J, with 13 bases in the middle. The CDR3 loop is CASSDHRSPNEQFF. The DNA read from the CDR3 is TGCGCCAGCAGTGATCACAGAAGTCCTAATGAG.

Remarks on this clone: The read ends 3 residues early relative to the CDR3; the germline J gene fills the gap. Other DNA sequences within the sample encode an identical CDR3. The rearrangement links TRBV30 to TRBJ1-1, with 7 bases identical to TRBD1. Germline lookup yields CDR1 GTSNPN and CDR2 SVGIG (reference sequence). CDR3 length equals 13 residues. V was clipped by 0 bases and J by 4 bases; unmatched bases: 2. Incomplete CDR3 DNA: TGTGCCTGGAGTGTACAGGGGAGCACTGAA. Translated, it gives CAWSVQGSTE. The whole CDR3 reads CAWSVQGSTEAFF.

A remark on this clone: The read comes to an end 3 residues before the CDR3 does, leaving the germline J gene to fill in the end. This chain links TRBV7-3 with TRBJ2-7; 10 bases map to TRBD1. Germline values: CDR1 SGHTA, CDR2 FQGTGA. The length of the CDR3 is 13 residues. The V gene end was trimmed by 5 bases and the J gene end by 5 bases; junction bases not matched to a gene: 3. Incomplete CDR3 DNA: TGTGCCAGCAGCGAGACAGGGGGCAACGAG. It is translated as CASSETGGNE. The full CDR3 reads CASSETGGNEQYF.

Note on this clone: The read ends 3 residues before the CDR3 terminus; that terminus is restored from the germline J gene. The chain combines TRBV5-5 with TRBJ2-7, with no clear D. Trimming shortened V by 2 bases and J by 6 bases, and 9 bases separated the two germline ends. CDR3 size: 12 residues. Per germline, CDR1 SGHKS and CDR2 YYEKEE (reference sequence). The covered CDR3 bases are TGTGCCAGCAGCTTATCTAACGCCGAG. This encodes CASSLSNAE. The complete CDR3 sequence is CASSLSNAEQYF.

This clone was counted a few times. The CDR3 is cut off 3 residues early in the read; its end comes from the germline J gene. V gene TRBV2 combines with J gene TRBJ1-1, with 7 bases matching TRBD1. Germline loops: CDR1 SNHLY, CDR2 FYNNEI. CDR3 length: 14 residues. The CDR3 reads CASSDQQGNGEAFF. The CDR3 bases that were read are TGTGCCAGCAGTGACCAACAGGGGAACGGAGAA. The variable domain in full, with the rest retrieved from reference TRBV2 and TRBJ1-1, is EPEVTQTPSHQVTQMGQEVILRCVPISNHLYFYWYRQILGQKVEFLVSFYNNEISEKSEIFDDQFSVERPDGSNFTLKIRSTKLEDSAMYFCASSDQQGNGEAFFGQGTRLTVV.

This clone appeared many times. Read data end 3 residues before the CDR3 end; the end is taken from the germline J gene. V gene TRBV5-4 combines with J gene TRBJ2-3; D possibly corresponds to TRBD1 (6 bases). The CDR3 contains 14 residues. V was shortened by 1 base and J by 6 bases, with 12 bases between the two germline ends. The V gene's germline CDR1 is SGHNT and CDR2 YYREEE (reference sequence). CDR3 region: CASSLSGVRDTQYF. The covered CDR3 bases are TGTGCCAGCAGCTTGTCAGGGGTTCGGGATACG.

The sample holds many counts of this clone. The sequence runs out 3 residues before the end of the CDR3; the remainder is reconstructed from the germline J gene. The chain combines TRBV30 with TRBJ2-1; no clear D. V was pared by 2 bases and J by 8 bases, with 10 bases between. Germline-derived CDR1 and CDR2 are GTSNPN and SVGIG (reference sequence). The CDR3 consists of 12 residues. The DNA read from the CDR3 is TGTGCCTGGAGTCCTCTGTTCGATGAG. This sequence encodes CAWSPLFDE. The entire CDR3 is CAWSPLFDEQFF.

A few counts support this clone. The missing CDR3 end, 3 residues past where the read stops, is filled in from the germline J gene. The chain employs TRBV5-6 and TRBJ2-7, with 8 bases aligning to TRBD2. Trimming removed 3 bases from V and 4 bases from J; junction bases left unmatched: 6. Germline V gene data show CDR1 as SGHDT and CDR2 as YYEEEE. The CDR3 loop spans 14 amino acids. The CDR3 DNA, read in part, is TGTGCCAGCAGCTATAAGTCGGGGGGGTACGAG. This codes for CASSYKSGGYE. The whole CDR3 protein is CASSYKSGGYEQYF. Full variable domain (outside the CDR3, taken from reference TRBV5-6 and TRBJ2-7): DAGVTQSPTHLIKTRGQQVTLRCSPKSGHDTVSWYQQALGQGPQFIFQYYEEEERQRGNFPDRFSGHQFPNYSSELNVNALLLGDSALYLCASSYKSGGYEQYFGPGTRLTVT.

This clone was observed many times. The read is 3 residues too short to cover the CDR3 end, so that end is filled in from the germline J gene. V gene TRBV5-1 combines with J gene TRBJ1-4; TRBD1 is a possible D gene (6 bases). The CDR3 covers 15 residues. V dropped 0 bases and J dropped 8 bases, with 14 bases sitting between them. CDR1 SGHRS and CDR2 YFSETQ come from the germline V gene. This CDR3 is CASSLEQGPGEKLFF. The part of the CDR3 DNA that was read is TGCGCCAGCAGCTTGGAACAGGGCCCAGGGGAAAAA.

This clone showed up just a few times. The read is 3 residues too short to cover the CDR3 end, so that end is filled in from the germline J gene. This chain connects TRBV7-9 to TRBJ1-5, with a weak D call TRBD1 (6 bases). This CDR3 region has 15 residues. V lost 4 bases to trimming and J lost 3 bases, with 13 bases between them. Germline loops: CDR1 SEHNR, CDR2 FQNEAQ (reference sequence). CDR3 DNA, as far as it was read: TGTGCCAGCAGCTCGGGACATAGCGACAATCAGCCC. This encodes CASSSGHSDNQP. The whole CDR3 sequence is CASSSGHSDNQPQHF.

This clone was observed many times. The read gets to within 3 residues of the CDR3 end, and the germline J gene fills in the rest. The gene calls are TRBV6-4 and TRBJ2-1; TRBD2 matches at 8 bases. Germline values: CDR1 MRHNA, CDR2 SNTAGT. Trimming removed 0 bases from V and 2 bases from J; junction bases left unmatched: 3. The length of the CDR3 is 16 residues. The CDR3 region is CASSDSKGLAYNEQFF. CDR3 bases read: TGTGCCAGCAGTGACTCGAAGGGACTAGCCTACAATGAG.

This clone came up many times. Read sequence stops 3 residues before the CDR3 end, and the germline J gene provides the missing end. The chain links TRBV12-3 or TRBV12-4 to TRBJ2-3; 7 bases line up with TRBD1. V dropped 0 bases and J dropped 3; count of bases not matched to a gene: 6. This CDR3 is 16 amino acids long. The CDR3 region is CASSLAQTGSTDTQYF. The covered CDR3 bases are TGTGCCAGCAGTTTAGCGCAGACAGGGTCGACAGATACG.

This clone has just a few counts. The CDR3 end falls 3 residues outside the read, so it is completed with the germline J gene. The rearrangement joins TRBV5-1 to TRBJ2-3; 8 bases fit TRBD1. CDR1 and CDR2 from the germline V gene are SGHRS and YFSETQ. The CDR3 sequence is 16 residues long. The junction had 7 bases not matched to a gene; V was cut back by 3 bases and J by 1 base. CDR3 sequence: CASSYNTGGGTDTQYF. CDR3 DNA, as far as it was read: TGCGCCAGCAGCTACAATACAGGGGGTGGCACAGATACG.

CDR3 bases read: TGTGCCAGCAGGTCGACAGGGGAGTCCTACGAG. Its translation: CASRSTGESYE. The whole CDR3 is CASRSTGESYEQYF. This chain joins TRBV7-9 and TRBJ2-7; TRBD1 agrees at 8 bases. Read data end 3 residues before the CDR3 end; the end is taken from the germline J gene. CDR3 length: 14 residues. J lost 1 base, V lost 6 bases, and 5 bases had no gene match. CDR1 SEHNR and CDR2 FQNEAQ come from the germline V gene (reference sequence). Drawing the rest from reference TRBV7-9 and TRBJ2-7, the complete variable domain is DTGVSQNPRHKITKRGQNVTFRCDPISEHNRLYWYRQTLGQGPEFLTYFQNEAQLEKSRLLSDRFSAERPKGSFSTLEIQRTEQGDSAMYLCASRSTGESYEQYFGPGTRLTVT.

A few counts support this clone. The CDR3 here is CAWGSGRAGGSLREKLFF. The CDR3 DNA, read in part, is TGTGCCTGGGGGAGTGGACGGGCAGGGGGCAGTCTTCGGGAAAAA. This chain connects TRBV30 to TRBJ1-4; TRBD1 agrees at 8 bases. Read coverage stops 3 residues before the CDR3 terminus; the germline J gene supplies the remainder. V lost 5 bases and J lost 8; bases outside the gene matches: 22. Germline loops: CDR1 GTSNPN, CDR2 SVGIG (reference sequence). The CDR3 runs to 18 residues.